What follows are 30 T cell receptor beta chains derived from one specimen sequenced in a study of tissue T cells after allogeneic stem cell transplantation. Time point of the sample: mouse harvest day 7 after allogeneic transplant. Tail vein injection delivered 10^7 T-cell-depleted bone marrow cells and 10^6 splenic CD5+ T cells. Sequencing was performed with immunoSEQ multiplex PCR; in TCRdb, only in-frame clones are kept and a portion is missing. The sample lists over 8,000 clones, 40% to 55% occurring once. Sequences were obtained from skin. Every receptor here comes from a female BALB/c mouse given C57BL/6 T cells with graft-versus-host disease after an allogeneic hematopoietic cell transplant.

This clone was observed a single time. These gene names are mouse names. The read terminates 1 residue before the CDR3 end, so the remaining end is supplied by the germline J gene. The V call is TRBV23, the J call TRBJ1-1; the table's TRBD1 call for D was not verified on the DNA. Germline assignment: CDR1 KGHTA and CDR2 FQNQQP. CDR3 length: 15 residues. The DNA read from the CDR3 is TGCTCCAGCAGTCAAGCCGGGACAGCAAACACAGAAGTCTTC. Translating it yields CSSSQAGTANTEVF. The CDR3 in its entirety is CSSSQAGTANTEVFF.

Comment on this clone: Mouse gene names and germline throughout. The part of the CDR3 DNA that was read is TGTGCCAGCAGTGATGCAAACACAAACGAAAGATTATTT. It yields the protein CASSDANTNERLF. The whole CDR3 protein is CASSDANTNERLFF. The chain joins TRBV13-1 to TRBJ1-4; D gene ambiguous. The read ends 1 residue early relative to the CDR3; the germline J gene fills the gap. Germline CDR1 reads NSHNY; CDR2 reads SYGAGN. V shed 0 bases and J shed 5 bases, with 8 bases lying between them. CDR3 length: 14 residues.

A word on this clone: The listed genes are named as in mouse. The CDR3 goes on 1 residue after the read ends, and that part is filled in from the germline J gene. The chain employs TRBV26 and TRBJ1-2; TRBD1 aligns across 9 bases. The germline gives CDR1 KGHPV, CDR2 FQNQEV (reference sequence). The CDR3 consists of 14 residues. V shed 3 bases and J 4 bases; nucleotides not matched to a gene: 3. Incomplete CDR3 DNA: TGTGCCAGCAGTCTTCGGGACAGGGCCTCCGACTACACC. This encodes CASSLRDRASDYT. The whole CDR3 region reads CASSLRDRASDYTF.

Worth noting for this clone: Gene names are the mouse ones. The missing CDR3 end, 1 residue past where the read stops, is filled in from the germline J gene. This chain links TRBV3 with TRBJ1-4, with TRBD1 matching 9 bases. V shed 3 bases and J 3 bases; nucleotides not matched to a gene: 2. Germline CDR1 SNHLY, CDR2 FYNGKV (reference sequence). This CDR3 contains 15 residues. CDR3 sequence reads: CASSFTGGPNERLFF. The covered CDR3 bases are TGTGCCAGCAGCTTCACAGGGGGCCCCAACGAAAGATTATTT.

A note on this clone: Gene names follow the mouse nomenclature. The read comes to an end 1 residue before the CDR3 does, leaving the germline J gene to fill in the end. The rearrangement joins TRBV5 to TRBJ2-3; TRBD1 or TRBD2 may be the D gene (6 bases each). Trimming took off 0 bases at V and 2 bases at J, with 9 bases between the two ends. CDR3 length equals 15 residues. Germline V gene lookup returns CDR1 LGHNA and CDR2 YNLKQL (reference sequence). The CDR3 sequence is CASSQERGVAETLYF. CDR3 DNA, as far as it was read: TGTGCCAGCAGCCAAGAAAGGGGGGTTGCAGAAACGCTGTAT.

Comment on this clone: Gene names are the mouse ones. The read ends 1 residue early relative to the CDR3; the germline J gene fills the gap. The V call is TRBV23, the J call TRBJ1-2; TRBD1 is the table's D call and was not checked against the DNA. The CDR3 covers 13 residues. Per germline, CDR1 KGHTA and CDR2 FQNQQP. CDR3: CSSSETGYPDYTF. The sequenced part of the CDR3 DNA is TGCTCCAGCAGCGAAACAGGGTACCCCGACTACACC.

A note on this clone: Mouse names are used for the genes. The read comes to an end 1 residue before the CDR3 does, leaving the germline J gene to fill in the end. The chain combines TRBV1 with TRBJ2-5, with 9 nucleotides matching TRBD1. Per germline, CDR1 NSQYPW and CDR2 LRSPGD (reference sequence). V dropped 4 bases and J dropped 2; count of bases not matched to a gene: 7. This CDR3 has 16 residues. The CDR3 DNA, read in part, is TGCACCTGCAGTGTCCGGGACAGGGTACGCCAAGACACCCAGTAC. Its translation is CTCSVRDRVRQDTQY. The entire CDR3 sequence reads CTCSVRDRVRQDTQYF.

In the case of this clone: Genes and germline are mouse. The CDR3 extends 1 residue past the end of the read, so its final part is completed from the germline J gene. The sample has other DNA sequences that encode this CDR3 too. The chain couples TRBV26 to TRBJ2-4; TRBD1 agrees at 10 bases. The CDR3 sequence is 14 residues long. The junction had 3 bases not matched to a gene; V was cut back by 4 bases and J by 5 bases. Germline CDR1 and CDR2: KGHPV and FQNQEV (reference sequence). Incomplete CDR3 DNA: TGTGCCAGCAGTCGGGACAGGGGAAGAAACACCTTGTAC. The encoded protein is CASSRDRGRNTLY. The CDR3 as a whole reads CASSRDRGRNTLYF. Drawing the rest from reference TRBV26 and TRBJ2-4, the complete variable domain is NSKVIQTPRYLVKGQGQKAKMRCIPEKGHPVVFWYQQNKNNEFKFLINFQNQEVLQQIDMTEKRFSAECPSNSPCSLEIQSSEAGDSALYLCASSRDRGRNTLYFGAGTRLSVL.

A note on this clone: Mouse gene names apply. The read finishes 1 residue shy of the CDR3 end, and the germline J gene is used to complete it. The V and J genes are TRBV26 and TRBJ1-2, with 9 bases lining up with TRBD1. Looked up from germline, CDR1 is KGHPV and CDR2 is FQNQEV (reference sequence). Trimming at V came to 3 bases and at J to 3 bases, leaving 2 bases not matched to a gene. The CDR3 length is 14 residues. The part of the CDR3 DNA that was read is TGTGCCAGCAGTCTTACAGGGGGCCACTCCGACTACACC. Its translation is CASSLTGGHSDYT. In full, the CDR3 is CASSLTGGHSDYTF.

Concerning this clone: Germline and genes: mouse. The CDR3 end lies 1 residue beyond the end of the read and is filled in from the germline J gene. The chain employs TRBV20 and TRBJ2-5; 7 nucleotides match TRBD1. J gave up 4 bases and V 3 bases, and 1 base lay outside the gene matches. CDR3 length: 12 amino acids. From germline, CDR1 is GFQATS and CDR2 STVNSAI. The CDR3 bases that were read are TGTGGTGCTAGACAGGGGAAAGACACCCAGTAC. Translating gives CGARQGKDTQY. From start to end, the CDR3 is CGARQGKDTQYF.

On this clone itself: The genes are named according to mouse. Coverage ceases 1 residue before the CDR3 finishes, and the germline J gene fills in the end. This chain uses TRBV19 with TRBJ1-4; tentative D call: TRBD1 (6 bases). CDR3 length equals 15 residues. CDR1 is FNHDT and CDR2 is SITEND in the germline V gene (reference sequence). V lost 0 bases, J lost 4 bases, and 10 bases lay in between. CDR3 loop: CASSIVRGGNERLFF. CDR3 DNA, as far as it was read: TGTGCCAGCAGTATAGTCAGGGGAGGCAACGAAAGATTATTT.

For this clone: Genes here carry mouse names. The CDR3 goes on 1 residue after the read ends, and that part is filled in from the germline J gene. Other DNA sequences within the sample encode an identical CDR3. The rearrangement uses TRBV26 and TRBJ1-1, with no clear D. The CDR3 has 13 amino acids. The V gene lost 4 bases and the J gene lost 0 bases, with 6 bases spanning the gap. From germline, CDR1 is KGHPV and CDR2 FQNQEV (reference sequence). The DNA read from the CDR3 is TGTGCCAGCAGTCGGCAGGCAAACACAGAAGTCTTC. This codes for CASSRQANTEVF. The whole CDR3 reads CASSRQANTEVFF.

Worth noting for this clone: Gene names and germline match the mouse. The sequenced fragment ends 1 residue before the CDR3 boundary, so the rest is inferred from the germline J gene. The chain joins TRBV12-2 to TRBJ2-3; D is uncertain. Between the trimmed V and J ends, which lost 0 bases and 1 base, there was a span of 10 bases. Germline CDR1 SGHLS, CDR2 HYDKME. The CDR3 has 15 residues. The CDR3 spells CASSLEGGRAETLYF. The sequenced CDR3 bases are TGTGCCAGCTCTCTCGAGGGTGGGCGTGCAGAAACGCTGTAT.

Concerning this clone: Genes and germline come from the mouse. Read data end 1 residue before the CDR3 end; the end is taken from the germline J gene. The chain has TRBV26 and TRBJ1-5; D unclear. Trimming cost V 2 bases and J 1 base, with 3 bases left between them. The CDR3 is 13 amino acids. Germline V CDR1 and CDR2: KGHPV, FQNQEV (reference sequence). The sequenced part of the CDR3 DNA is TGTGCCAGCAGTCTGGGCAACAACCAGGCTCCGCTT. It codes for CASSLGNNQAPL. The entire CDR3 is CASSLGNNQAPLF.

Comments on this clone: The gene names given are mouse names. The read stops 1 residue short of the end of the CDR3; the missing end is completed from the germline J gene. This rearrangement joins TRBV26 to TRBJ2-2; either TRBD1 or TRBD2 may supply D (6 bases each). The CDR3 is 14 amino acids. CDR1 and CDR2 (germline): KGHPV, FQNQEV (reference sequence). V lost 4 bases and J lost 4, with 10 bases in between. The CDR3 is CASSPRGPTGQLYF. Partial CDR3 DNA: TGTGCCAGCAGTCCCCGGGGGCCCACCGGGCAGCTCTAC.

Remarks on this clone: Gene names and germline match the mouse. Read sequence stops 1 residue before the CDR3 end, and the germline J gene provides the missing end. The chain combines TRBV26 with TRBJ2-7, with TRBD2 matching 9 bases. Germline CDR1 reads KGHPV; CDR2 reads FQNQEV (reference sequence). The CDR3 has 15 residues. V shed 4 bases, J shed 0 bases, and the junction held 4 bases outside the gene matches. CDR3 bases read: TGTGCCAGCAGTCCGGGACTGGGCAGCTCCTATGAACAGTAC. This encodes CASSPGLGSSYEQY. The full CDR3 reads CASSPGLGSSYEQYF. The entire variable domain, with the rest obtained from reference TRBV26 and TRBJ2-7, is as follows: NSKVIQTPRYLVKGQGQKAKMRCIPEKGHPVVFWYQQNKNNEFKFLINFQNQEVLQQIDMTEKRFSAECPSNSPCSLEIQSSEAGDSALYLCASSPGLGSSYEQYFGPGTRLTVL.

Worth noting for this clone: All gene names here are mouse names. The read ends 1 residue shy of where the CDR3 ends; the end is completed using the germline J gene. The J gene is TRBJ2-7, the V gene TRBV3; TRBD2 agrees at 8 bases. The CDR3 loop spans 12 amino acids. Germline V CDR1 and CDR2: SNHLY, FYNGKV (reference sequence). V lost 4 bases, J lost 5 bases, and 1 base stayed unmatched. CDR3 bases read: TGTGCCAGCAGCTCTGGGGGGAATGAACAGTAC. Its translation is CASSSGGNEQY. The full CDR3 reads CASSSGGNEQYF.

In the case of this clone: Genes and germline come from the mouse. The read comes to an end 1 residue before the CDR3 does, leaving the germline J gene to fill in the end. The V gene is TRBV5, the J gene TRBJ2-3; D may be TRBD2 (5 bases). V was pared by 1 base and J by 1 base, with 9 bases between. The CDR3 sequence is 15 residues long. CDR1 is LGHNA, CDR2 YNLKQL, per germline (reference sequence). The sequenced part of the CDR3 DNA is TGTGCCAGCAGCCAAGTGGGGAGGGGTGCAGAAACGCTGTAT. Translated, it gives CASSQVGRGAETLY. The complete CDR3 reads CASSQVGRGAETLYF.

This clone was detected only a few times. The germline and genes are mouse ones. Sequencing ends 1 residue short of the CDR3 end; the germline J gene provides the rest. The J gene is TRBJ1-4, the V gene TRBV24; D perhaps matches TRBD1 (6 bases). V was trimmed by 2 bases and J by 0 bases, leaving 7 bases between them. The CDR3 runs 15 residues. Looked up from germline, CDR1 is KGHTA and CDR2 is FRNEEI. The CDR3 spells CASSLGQFSNERLFF. The DNA read from the CDR3 is TGTGCCAGCAGTCTGGGACAGTTTTCCAACGAAAGATTATTT.

Worth noting for this clone: The gene names given are mouse names. The read ends 1 residue shy of where the CDR3 ends; the end is completed using the germline J gene. V is TRBV26 and J is TRBJ1-3; TRBD1 agrees at 7 bases. The trim removed 8 bases at V and 0 bases at J, leaving 4 bases unmatched. There are 14 residues in the CDR3. Looked up from germline, CDR1 is KGHPV and CDR2 is FQNQEV (reference sequence). The CDR3 protein is CASGDSISGNTLYF. The sequenced CDR3 bases are TGTGCCAGCGGGGACAGCATTTCTGGAAATACGCTCTAT.

In the case of this clone: Any gene name here is a mouse gene name. Sequencing ends 1 residue short of the CDR3 end; the germline J gene provides the rest. The rearrangement links TRBV26 to TRBJ1-1; D unresolved. V gave up 2 bases and J gave up 2 bases, with 9 bases separating them. Per germline, CDR1 KGHPV and CDR2 FQNQEV (reference sequence). The CDR3 sequence is 14 residues long. The CDR3 region is CASSLAGTNTEVFF. The DNA read from the CDR3 is TGTGCCAGCAGTCTGGCCGGTACCAACACAGAAGTCTTC.

Sample share makes this clone medium-sized. Genes and germline come from the mouse. Sequencing ends 1 residue short of the CDR3 end; the germline J gene provides the rest. The V and J genes are TRBV16 and TRBJ1-2; D is ambiguous. Trimming stripped 3 bases from V and 0 bases from J, with 5 bases between. The germline CDR1 and CDR2 sequences are SGHSA and FRNQAP. CDR3 length: 13 residues. The CDR3 spells CASSFAANSDYTF. Incomplete CDR3 DNA: TGTGCAAGCAGCTTCGCAGCAAACTCCGACTACACC.

To note about this clone: Gene names and germline match the mouse. The read ends 1 residue shy of where the CDR3 ends; the end is completed using the germline J gene. V is TRBV5 and J is TRBJ2-3; D might be TRBD1 (6 bases). The CDR3 has 15 amino acids. Germline V gene sequence: CDR1 LGHNA, CDR2 YNLKQL (reference sequence). V lost 2 bases and J lost 2, with 11 bases in between. Incomplete CDR3 DNA: TGTGCCAGCAGCCAACAGGGGATGGCTGCAGAAACGCTGTAT. Its protein product is CASSQQGMAAETLY. The whole CDR3 sequence reads CASSQQGMAAETLYF.

Comment on this clone: These gene names are mouse names. The read is 1 residue too short to cover the CDR3 end, so that end is filled in from the germline J gene. The chain uses TRBV3 and TRBJ2-1; D is tentatively TRBD1 or TRBD2 (5 bases each). In germline, CDR1 is SNHLY, CDR2 FYNGKV (reference sequence). This CDR3 is 16 amino acids long. With 5 bases removed from V and 3 bases from J, the gap between germline ends came to 17 bases. CDR3 bases read: TGTGCCAGCAGCAAAAAAGGCCCCGGGGGCTATGCTGAGCAGTTC. Residues: CASSKKGPGGYAEQF. The full-length CDR3 reads as CASSKKGPGGYAEQFF. Full variable domain (missing parts from reference TRBV3 and TRBJ2-1): GPKVLQIPSHQIIDMGQMVTLNCDPVSNHLYFYWYKQILGQQMEFLVNFYNGKVMEKSKLFKDQFSVERPDGSYFTLKIQPTALEDSAVYFCASSKKGPGGYAEQFFGPGTRLTVL.

This clone was seen just once. Gene names refer to mouse genes. Coverage ceases 1 residue before the CDR3 finishes, and the germline J gene fills in the end. This rearrangement joins TRBV26 to TRBJ1-6; D remains unclear. TRBJ1-6 is placed among ORFs of uncertain function. Trimming left V 8 bases short and J 0 bases short, with 8 bases between. CDR1 is KGHPV and CDR2 is FQNQEV in the germline V gene (reference sequence). This CDR3 has 14 amino acids. This chain's CDR3 is CASAQDSYNSPLYF. Incomplete CDR3 DNA: TGTGCCAGCGCCCAAGATTCCTATAATTCGCCCCTCTAC.

This clone was counted a few times. Mouse gene names and germline throughout. The read ends 1 residue before the CDR3 terminus; that terminus is restored from the germline J gene. This rearrangement joins TRBV23 to TRBJ1-2; the listed D gene, TRBD1, was not tested against the DNA. The CDR3 covers 13 residues. Germline CDR1 is KGHTA and CDR2 is FQNQQP. The covered CDR3 bases are TGCTCCAGCAGCCGGACATCAAACTCCGACTACACC. Encoded protein: CSSSRTSNSDYT. The entire CDR3 protein reads CSSSRTSNSDYTF.

As regards this clone: All gene names here are mouse names. The read gets to within 1 residue of the CDR3 end, and the germline J gene fills in the rest. V gene TRBV5 combines with J gene TRBJ2-1, with D possibly matching TRBD1 (5 bases). Germline values: CDR1 LGHNA, CDR2 YNLKQL (reference sequence). The CDR3 length is 15 residues. V lost 4 bases and J 1 base, leaving 11 bases between the germline ends. Here the CDR3 reads CASSPRQKNYAEQFF. The CDR3 DNA, read in part, is TGTGCCAGCAGCCCCCGACAGAAAAACTATGCTGAGCAGTTC.

Of note for this clone: The listed genes are named as in mouse. The sequence runs out 1 residue before the end of the CDR3; the remainder is reconstructed from the germline J gene. The chain employs TRBV26 and TRBJ2-5; possible D gene TRBD1, 6 bases. Germline CDR1 and CDR2: KGHPV and FQNQEV (reference sequence). Trimming removed 6 bases at V and 3 bases at J, with 10 bases between. The CDR3 has 13 amino acids. The DNA read from the CDR3 is TGTGCCAGCAGCCAGGGACAACAAGACACCCAGTAC. Its protein is CASSQGQQDTQY. The entire CDR3 protein reads CASSQGQQDTQYF. The whole variable domain, filled in from reference TRBV26 and TRBJ2-5, reads NSKVIQTPRYLVKGQGQKAKMRCIPEKGHPVVFWYQQNKNNEFKFLINFQNQEVLQQIDMTEKRFSAECPSNSPCSLEIQSSEAGDSALYLCASSQGQQDTQYFGPGTRLLVL.

This clone is classed as medium-sized. All gene names here are mouse names. With the read ending 1 residue before the CDR3 end, the germline J gene is used to fill in that end. In the same sample, other DNA sequences code for this CDR3. This chain connects TRBV3 to TRBJ1-3; D gene ambiguous. Trimming shortened V by 1 base and J by 0 bases, and 4 bases separated the two germline ends. CDR3 length: 14 amino acids. Germline lookup yields CDR1 SNHLY and CDR2 FYNGKV (reference sequence). CDR3 sequence reads: CASSLGNSGNTLYF. The CDR3 DNA, read in part, is TGTGCCAGCAGCTTAGGAAATTCTGGAAATACGCTCTAT.

Concerning this clone itself: Mouse gene names apply. The observed sequence ends 1 residue before the CDR3 terminus, with the missing tail filled in from the germline J gene. This chain uses TRBV26 with TRBJ2-3, with a tentative D call TRBD2 (6 bases). Per the germline V gene, CDR1 is KGHPV and CDR2 is FQNQEV (reference sequence). V was cut by 6 bases and J by 0 bases, with 7 bases left in between. CDR3 length: 13 amino acids. This chain's CDR3 is CASRLGSAETLYF. The covered CDR3 bases are TGTGCCAGCAGACTGGGTAGTGCAGAAACGCTGTAT. The full variable domain, in which reference TRBV26 and TRBJ2-3 provide the parts outside the CDR3, is NSKVIQTPRYLVKGQGQKAKMRCIPEKGHPVVFWYQQNKNNEFKFLINFQNQEVLQQIDMTEKRFSAECPSNSPCSLEIQSSEAGDSALYLCASRLGSAETLYFGSGTRLTVL.